What follows are 14 T cell receptor beta chains derived from one specimen sequenced in a study of blood T cell repertoires in COVID-19. Profiling relied on immunoSEQ multiplex PCR, and the TCRdb table lists in-frame clones only, not all of them. The table has over 300,000 clones, 88% seen once. Sequencing used PBMCs or T cells enriched from blood (not recorded which). The receptors come from a woman aged 25-40 years with acute COVID-19.

The chain employs TRBV2 and TRBJ2-3; the match to TRBD2 covers 7 bases. This CDR3 comprises 14 residues. J gave up 4 bases and V 4 bases, and 5 bases lay outside the gene matches. The germline gives CDR1 SNHLY, CDR2 FYNNEI. Here the CDR3 DNA reads TGTGCCAGCAGTGGGGGGGGGAGCGCAGATACGCAGTATTTT. Its protein is CASSGGGSADTQYF.

The V and J genes are TRBV7-2 and TRBJ2-1; TRBD2 agrees at 14 bases. The CDR3 covers 18 residues. Germline CDR1 reads SGHTA; CDR2 reads FQGNSA. Trimming cost V 0 bases and J 3 bases; bases outside gene matches: 4. The CDR3 protein is CASSLAGTSGGNYNEQFF. The DNA for the CDR3 is TGTGCCAGCAGCTTAGCTGGGACTAGCGGGGGAAACTACAATGAGCAGTTCTTC.

The CDR3 DNA sequence: TGTGCCAGCGAAGACAGGGGAGGCCCTGAAGCTTTCTTT. Amino acids: CASEDRGGPEAFF. The chain links TRBV12-3 or TRBV12-4 to TRBJ1-1, with 8 bases that match TRBD1. This CDR3 contains 13 residues. V shed 8 bases and J 6 bases; nucleotides not matched to a gene: 8.

In its sample, this clone was seen a few times. V gene TRBV3-1 (or the pseudogene TRBV3-2) combines with J gene TRBJ2-1; 10 nucleotides line up with TRBD2. Trimming at V came to 3 bases and at J to 0 bases, leaving 5 bases not matched to a gene. CDR3 length equals 17 residues. CDR1 is LGHDT, CDR2 YNNKEL, per germline (reference sequence). CDR3 sequence reads: CASSHGTSASSYNEQFF. As DNA, the CDR3 is TGTGCCAGCAGCCACGGGACTAGCGCGAGCTCCTACAATGAGCAGTTCTTC.

The chain uses TRBV15 and TRBJ1-2; D call uncertain. V shed 1 base and J shed 0 bases, with 9 bases lying between them. CDR1 LNHNV and CDR2 YYDKDF come from the germline V gene (reference sequence). CDR3 size: 15 residues. This CDR3 reads CATSRVRSANYGYTF. Written as DNA, the CDR3 is TGTGCCACCAGCAGAGTCAGGTCGGCTAACTATGGCTACACCTTC.

The V gene is TRBV4-2, the J gene TRBJ2-7; perhaps TRBD2 as D (6 bases). V shed 0 bases and J shed 3 bases, with 24 bases lying between them. The CDR3 is 19 residues long. Germline assignment: CDR1 LGHNA and CDR2 YNFKEQ. The CDR3 bases are TGTGCCAGCAGCCAAGACCCCCAAAGGCGTTGGGACTCCCTCTACGAGCAGTACTTC. It specifies CASSQDPQRRWDSLYEQYF.

The chain is built from TRBV24-1 and TRBJ1-2, with 7 bases that match TRBD1. J gave up 4 bases and V 3 bases, and 7 bases lay outside the gene matches. Per germline, CDR1 KGHDR and CDR2 SFDVKD. This CDR3 has 15 amino acids. CDR3 in DNA: TGTGCCACCAGTGATCCGAACAGGGGCGCCTATGGCTACACCTTC. Protein sequence: CATSDPNRGAYGYTF.

J is TRBJ2-3 and V is TRBV29-1; 9 bases align to TRBD2. The germline CDR1 and CDR2 sequences are SQVTM and ANQGSEA. Trimming removed 6 bases from V and 4 bases from J; junction bases left unmatched: 8. This CDR3 has 14 residues. The CDR3 bases are TGCAGCGTCCTCCCGGGACTAGCTGCAGATACGCAGTATTTT. Its translation: CSVLPGLAADTQYF.

This clone is judged medium-sized. The sample has other DNA sequences that encode this CDR3 too. The V and J genes are TRBV7-3 and TRBJ2-1; 14 nucleotides line up with TRBD2. Germline V CDR1 and CDR2: SGHTA, FQGTGA. The CDR3 is made up of 16 amino acids. V dropped 2 bases and J dropped 4; count of bases not matched to a gene: 1. The CDR3 spells CASSLGTSGGYNEQFF. CDR3 sequence (DNA): TGTGCCAGCAGCTTAGGGACTAGCGGGGGTTACAATGAGCAGTTCTTC.

Many counts were recorded for this clone. This chain uses TRBV25-1 with TRBJ2-3; D perhaps matches TRBD1 (5 bases). CDR3 length equals 15 residues. Trimming shortened V by 10 bases and J by 0 bases, and 17 bases separated the two germline ends. The germline gives CDR1 MGHDK, CDR2 SYGVNS. CDR3 bases: TGTGCCACTCAGACAGCTTCTTCTAGCACAGATACGCAGTATTTT. This translates into CATQTASSSTDTQYF.

The chain's CDR3 is CASRRLAGGSSYNEQFF. The CDR3 DNA reads as TGTGCCAGCAGAAGACTAGCGGGGGGTAGCTCCTACAATGAGCAGTTCTTC. V gene TRBV2 combines with J gene TRBJ2-1; 13 bases line up with TRBD2. Germline V lookup: CDR1 SNHLY, CDR2 FYNNEI. This CDR3 spans 17 amino acids. Trimming took 6 bases from V and 0 from J; bases not matched to a gene: 5.

The chain couples TRBV2 to TRBJ1-1; D might be TRBD1 (5 bases). The CDR3 has 15 residues. The V end lost 1 base, the J end lost 5 bases, and 14 bases lay between the germline ends. The germline CDR1 and CDR2 sequences are SNHLY and FYNNEI. Here the CDR3 DNA reads TGTGCCAGCAGTGAAGGGGCAGGGCGGTGGACTGAAGCTTTCTTT. This encodes CASSEGAGRWTEAFF.

This chain connects TRBV24-1 to TRBJ2-6; tentative D call: TRBD2 (5 bases). The ends were cut back, 7 bases at V and 5 bases at J, with 14 bases in the middle. The germline V gene encodes CDR1 KGHDR and CDR2 SFDVKD. This CDR3 contains 15 residues. CDR3 region: CATSPSEGWANVLTF. In DNA form, the CDR3 reads TGTGCCACCAGCCCATCCGAGGGCTGGGCCAACGTCCTGACTTTC.

A single count supports this clone. The V call is TRBV6-5, the J call TRBJ1-1; D call uncertain. In germline, CDR1 is MNHEY, CDR2 SVGAGI. The V end lost 6 bases, the J end lost 2 bases, and 10 bases lay between the germline ends. The CDR3 runs 13 residues. The CDR3 bases are TGTGCCAGCAGGGGTGGCGGAAACACTGAAGCTTTCTTT. Residues: CASRGGGNTEAFF.